This is a list of T cell receptor beta chains from one sample in a study of T cells in Graves' hyperthyroidism and ophthalmopathy. TCRdb redid the calling of the multiplex PCR reads with MiXCR, one entry per CDR3 protein. The sample yields 300,000 to 450,000 distinct CDR3 sequences, approximately 15% seen once. The sample comprised blood. The source of these receptors is a man aged 25-45 years with Graves' hyperthyroidism that later progressed to Graves' ophthalmopathy. Each CDR3 is given with its conserved first and last residue. D genes are given only for firm matches.

d_gene,v_gene,j_gene,CDR3aa
NA,TRBV6-2/TRBV6-3,TRBJ1-1,CASSYWGPPNTEAFF
NA,TRBV28,TRBJ2-3,CASSLPTELTDTQYF
NA,TRBV5-1,TRBJ2-1,CASSPRDSTGYNEQFF
NA,TRBV19,TRBJ2-3,CASSIDRTATDGTQYF
NA,TRBV20-1,TRBJ1-5,CSARTVINQPQHF
NA,TRBV3-1,TRBJ2-1,CASSPDRREQFF
NA,TRBV30,TRBJ2-2,CAWSVMRSGRTGELFF
NA,TRBV28,TRBJ2-7,CASSLKRPPYEQYF
NA,TRBV28,TRBJ1-2,CASSPWGVNYGYTF
NA,TRBV5-5,TRBJ2-1,CASSFGGFLPSSYNEQFF
TRBD1,TRBV28,TRBJ2-5,CASSLWDRGRETQYF
NA,TRBV12-3/TRBV12-4,TRBJ2-1,CASSLKGGNEQFF
TRBD1,TRBV20-1,TRBJ2-3,CSARDRALGLDTQYF
NA,TRBV6-1,TRBJ2-7,CASSEAVRRGYEQYF
NA,TRBV6-1,TRBJ2-2,CASSEGGAGELFF
TRBD1,TRBV3-1,TRBJ1-1,CASSHRDRASEAFF
TRBD1,TRBV12-3/TRBV12-4,TRBJ1-5,CASSSQTGANDQPQHF
TRBD2,TRBV9,TRBJ2-3,CASSPQASGVGTDTQYF
NA,TRBV30,TRBJ1-2,CAWTTGGMDGYTF
NA,TRBV7-9,TRBJ2-6,CASSPFPGSGANVLTF
NA,TRBV7-9,TRBJ2-7,CASSRSGTASYEQYF
NA,TRBV12-3/TRBV12-4,TRBJ2-2,CASSLGYYTGELFF
TRBD1,TRBV28,TRBJ1-2,CASRDRGDYGYTF
TRBD2,TRBV6-2/TRBV6-3,TRBJ2-3,CASSFRTSGGQSTDTQYF
NA,TRBV6-1,TRBJ2-7,CASSVGASCYEQYF
TRBD1,TRBV6-1,TRBJ2-3,CASSPGQGNTDTQYF
NA,TRBV10-1,TRBJ2-2,CASSRSTGELFF
TRBD2,TRBV7-9,TRBJ2-1,CASSVLAGGDQFF
NA,TRBV20-1,TRBJ2-7,CSAGPVRGPPYEQYF
NA,TRBV7-9,TRBJ1-5,CASSQTGPHQPQHF
NA,TRBV10-2,TRBJ1-1,CASSDRRGLGTEAFF
NA,TRBV20-1,TRBJ2-7,CSASPLTGYEQYF
NA,TRBV11-2,TRBJ2-1,CASSLVRAAEQFF
NA,TRBV12-3/TRBV12-4,TRBJ2-1,CASSLALSYNEQFF
TRBD1,TRBV20-1,TRBJ2-7,CSARDRTGASYEQYF
NA,TRBV7-6,TRBJ1-2,CASSPVGTQDGYTF
TRBD1,TRBV5-1,TRBJ1-1,CASRPQGDTEAFF
NA,TRBV6-1,TRBJ2-1,CASSKKPGHLNEQFF
TRBD1,TRBV11-2,TRBJ1-4,CASSRPSGQGNEKLFF
NA,TRBV12-3/TRBV12-4,TRBJ1-2,CASILGTTNYGYTF
NA,TRBV10-3,TRBJ1-4,CAISESYGGATNEKLFF
TRBD1,TRBV6-1,TRBJ1-2,CASRGPRDRGRGNYGYTF
NA,TRBV20-1,TRBJ2-7,CSASLRGRPYEQYF
TRBD1,TRBV29-1,TRBJ2-7,CSVLGTGNEQYF
NA,TRBV29-1,TRBJ2-7,CSVEEGRRGEQYF
NA,TRBV30,TRBJ2-1,CARSVRSGYNEQFF
TRBD2,TRBV24-1,TRBJ2-7,CATSWREGEQYF
NA,TRBV19,TRBJ1-4,CASSQRTTNEKLFF
NA,TRBV6-1,TRBJ1-6,CASSEEQTYNSPLHF
TRBD1,TRBV4-1,TRBJ1-5,CASSQGTGSGQSQHF
TRBD1,TRBV27,TRBJ2-2,CASSPRGGASNTGELFF
NA,TRBV29-1,TRBJ1-2,CSVEGQAYGYTF
NA,TRBV5-1,TRBJ1-1,CASSLATQHGAFF
NA,TRBV2,TRBJ2-2,CASDRNENTGELFF
NA,TRBV20-1,TRBJ2-5,CSARDIQYF
NA,TRBV10-3,TRBJ1-1,CAISEGLMNTEAFF
NA,TRBV11-3,TRBJ2-7,CASRMQGTAYEQYF
NA,TRBV27,TRBJ1-2,CASSAWGGAGGYTF
NA,TRBV28,TRBJ1-2,CASTSPGGVGYTF